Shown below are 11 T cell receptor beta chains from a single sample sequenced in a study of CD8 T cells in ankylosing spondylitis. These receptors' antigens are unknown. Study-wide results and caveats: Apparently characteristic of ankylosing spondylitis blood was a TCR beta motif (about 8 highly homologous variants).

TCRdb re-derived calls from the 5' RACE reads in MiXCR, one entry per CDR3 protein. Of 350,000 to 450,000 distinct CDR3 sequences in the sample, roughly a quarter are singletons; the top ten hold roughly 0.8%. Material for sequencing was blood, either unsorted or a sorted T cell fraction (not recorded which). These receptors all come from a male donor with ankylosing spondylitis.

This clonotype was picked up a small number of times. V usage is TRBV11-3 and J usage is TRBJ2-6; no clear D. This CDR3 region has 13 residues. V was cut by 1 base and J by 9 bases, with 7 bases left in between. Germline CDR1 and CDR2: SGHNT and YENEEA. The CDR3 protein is CASSLGVGNVLTF. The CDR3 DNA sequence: TGTGCCAGCAGCTTAGGTGTTGGCAACGTCCTGACTTTC.

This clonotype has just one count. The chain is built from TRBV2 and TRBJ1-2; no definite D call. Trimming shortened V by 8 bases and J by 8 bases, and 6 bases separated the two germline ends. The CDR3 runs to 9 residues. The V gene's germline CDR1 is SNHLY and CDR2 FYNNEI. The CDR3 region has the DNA TGTGCCAGCGGGGAGGGCTACACCTTC. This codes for CASGEGYTF.

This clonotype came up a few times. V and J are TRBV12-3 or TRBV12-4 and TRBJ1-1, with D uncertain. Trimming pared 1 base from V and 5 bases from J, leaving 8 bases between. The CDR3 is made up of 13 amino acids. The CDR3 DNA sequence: TGTGCCAGCAGTTTAGTCTGGGGTACTGAAGCTTTCTTT. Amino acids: CASSLVWGTEAFF.

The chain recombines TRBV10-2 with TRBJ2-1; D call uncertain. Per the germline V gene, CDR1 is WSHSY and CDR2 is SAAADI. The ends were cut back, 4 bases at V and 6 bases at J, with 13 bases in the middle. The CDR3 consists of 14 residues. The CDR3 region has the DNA TGCGCCAGCAGTGTAACCCCGGTGGGCAATGAGCAGTTCTTC. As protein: CASSVTPVGNEQFF.

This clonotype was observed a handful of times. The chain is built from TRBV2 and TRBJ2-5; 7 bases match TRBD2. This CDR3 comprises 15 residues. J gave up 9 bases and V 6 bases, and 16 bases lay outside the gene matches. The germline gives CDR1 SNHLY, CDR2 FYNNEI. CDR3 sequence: CASSRTSYSSRSQYF. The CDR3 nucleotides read TGTGCCAGCAGCCGGACTAGTTACTCTTCGAGGTCCCAGTACTTC.

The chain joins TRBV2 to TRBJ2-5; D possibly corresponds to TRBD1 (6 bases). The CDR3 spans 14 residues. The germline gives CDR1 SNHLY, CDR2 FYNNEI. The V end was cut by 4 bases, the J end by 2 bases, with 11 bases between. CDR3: CASSGTGRQETQYF. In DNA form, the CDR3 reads TGTGCCAGCAGTGGTACAGGGCGGCAAGAGACCCAGTACTTC.

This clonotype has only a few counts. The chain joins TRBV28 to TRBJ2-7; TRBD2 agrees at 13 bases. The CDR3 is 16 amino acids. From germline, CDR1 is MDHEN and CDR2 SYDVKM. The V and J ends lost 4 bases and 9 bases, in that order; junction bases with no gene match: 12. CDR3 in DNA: TGTGCCAGCAGTTCCCGAGGGACTAGCGGGACCTCAGGGCAGTACGTC. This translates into CASSSRGTSGTSGQYV.

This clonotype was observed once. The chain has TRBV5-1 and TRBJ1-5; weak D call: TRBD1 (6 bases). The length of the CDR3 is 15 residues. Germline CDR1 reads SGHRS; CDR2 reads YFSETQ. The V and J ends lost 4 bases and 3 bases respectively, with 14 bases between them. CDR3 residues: CASSPGAGLNQPQHF. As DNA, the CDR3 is TGCGCCAGCAGCCCGGGGGCAGGCCTCAATCAGCCCCAGCATTTT.

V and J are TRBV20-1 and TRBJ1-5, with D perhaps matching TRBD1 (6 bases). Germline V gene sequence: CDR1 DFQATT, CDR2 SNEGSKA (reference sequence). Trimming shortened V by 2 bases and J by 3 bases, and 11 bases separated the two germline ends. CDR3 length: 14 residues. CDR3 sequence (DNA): TGCAGTGCTAGAAAGGGGGGAACCAATCAGCCCCAGCATTTT. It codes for CSARKGGTNQPQHF.

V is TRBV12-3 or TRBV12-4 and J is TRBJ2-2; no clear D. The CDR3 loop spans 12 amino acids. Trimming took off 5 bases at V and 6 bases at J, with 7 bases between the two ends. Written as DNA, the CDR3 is TGTGCCAGCAGTCAAGACGCCGGGGAGCTGTTTTTT. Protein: CASSQDAGELFF.

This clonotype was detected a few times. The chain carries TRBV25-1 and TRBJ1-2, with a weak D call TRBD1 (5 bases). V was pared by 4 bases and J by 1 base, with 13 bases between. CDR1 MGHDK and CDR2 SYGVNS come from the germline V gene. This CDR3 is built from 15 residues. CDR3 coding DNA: TGTGCCAGCAGTGGTCCCGGGGGTTTTAACTATGGCTACACCTTC. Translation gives CASSGPGGFNYGYTF.